This entry lists 15 T cell receptor beta chains sequenced from one sample in a study of T cells in Graves' hyperthyroidism and ophthalmopathy. Using RNA transcripts as the source, TCR beta CDR3 regions were amplified. In the first-round RT-PCR of the TCR CDR3, the HTBI primer set was used. TCRdb called the multiplex PCR reads again in MiXCR, with one record for every CDR3 protein. The sample consists of around 600,000 distinct CDR3 sequences, about 14% of them appearing once. Sequenced material: blood. Receptors were obtained from a woman between 45 and 65 years old with Graves' ophthalmopathy.

The V and J genes are TRBV24-1 and TRBJ2-1; D not certain. Germline CDR1 is KGHDR and CDR2 is SFDVKD. Trimming removed 4 bases at V and 4 bases at J, with 13 bases between. The CDR3 length is 15 residues. The CDR3: CATSDIDSLYNEQFF. Here the CDR3 DNA reads TGTGCCACCAGTGACATCGACTCACTATACAATGAGCAGTTCTTC.

This clonotype showed up just a few times. The chain combines TRBV11-2 with TRBJ2-2; 9 positions match TRBD2. Germline V gene lookup returns CDR1 SGHAT and CDR2 FQNNGV. With V trimmed by 4 bases and J by 5 bases, 14 bases remained unmatched. There are 18 residues in the CDR3. CDR3 sequence (DNA): TGTGCCAGCAGCTCGATCCTGGGGGCGGGAGGGCGGACCGGGGAGCTGTTTTTT. Translated: CASSSILGAGGRTGELFF.

In its sample, this clonotype was seen many times. The chain carries TRBV7-3 and TRBJ1-1; TRBD1 might be the D (6 bases). Germline V CDR1 and CDR2: SGHTA, FQGTGA. The CDR3 is 14 amino acids. Between the trimmed V and J ends, which lost 5 bases and 1 base, there was a span of 11 bases. The CDR3 here is CASSTRGGNTEAFF. DNA of the CDR3: TGTGCCAGCAGCACGAGGGGGGGGAACACTGAAGCTTTCTTT.

This clonotype was detected ten times or more. CDR3 DNA: TGTGCCAGCAGCTTAGCAGGCATTCGGCACGAGCAGTACTTC. It encodes CASSLAGIRHEQYF. This rearrangement joins TRBV7-2 to TRBJ2-7; D not certain. Germline V gene sequence: CDR1 SGHTA, CDR2 FQGNSA. CDR3 length: 14 amino acids. Trimming took 0 bases from V and 5 from J, leaving 11 bases between them.

Note on this clonotype: Possible read error: a much larger clone is one base away. The chain joins TRBV6-2 or TRBV6-3 to TRBJ1-2; the D gene is possibly TRBD1 (5 bases). The CDR3 runs 14 residues. In germline, CDR1 is MNHEY, CDR2 SVGEGT. CDR3 sequence reads: CANSYGRGGYGYTF. The CDR3 DNA sequence: TGTGCCAACAGTTACGGGAGGGGCGGATATGGCTACACCTTC.

This clonotype was counted between two and nine times. The chain employs TRBV11-2 and TRBJ2-7; D is undetermined. The CDR3 is made up of 14 amino acids. Germline V gene data show CDR1 as SGHAT and CDR2 as FQNNGV. Trimming shortened V by 1 base and J by 3 bases, and 10 bases separated the two germline ends. The CDR3 DNA reads TGTGCCAGCAGCTTAGCGGCAGGCAACTACGAGCAGTACTTC. Its translation: CASSLAAGNYEQYF.

J is TRBJ2-6 and V is TRBV6-1; 7 bases are shared with TRBD1. The CDR3 contains 16 residues. With 5 bases clipped from V and 0 bases from J, the junction kept 4 bases outside the gene matches. Germline V gives CDR1 MNHNS, CDR2 SASEGT. The CDR3 protein is CASSWGQSSGANVLTF. The DNA for the CDR3 is TGTGCCAGCAGTTGGGGACAGAGCTCTGGGGCCAACGTCCTGACTTTC.

This clonotype was recorded many times. This sequence joins TRBV28 and TRBJ1-4; 11 positions match TRBD1. Germline CDR1 and CDR2: MDHEN and SYDVKM. This CDR3 contains 15 residues. Trimming removed 5 bases from V and 8 bases from J; junction bases left unmatched: 7. CDR3 in amino acids: CASSLWTGGREKLFF. The CDR3 DNA follows: TGTGCCAGCAGTCTTTGGACAGGGGGCCGGGAAAAACTGTTTTTT.

The CDR3 is CSVEELATDTQYF. The CDR3 DNA follows: TGCAGCGTTGAAGAGCTAGCAACAGATACGCAGTATTTT. This chain uses TRBV29-1 with TRBJ2-3, with D possibly being TRBD2 (5 bases). This CDR3 comprises 13 residues. Germline V CDR1 and CDR2: SQVTM, ANQGSEA. V shed 0 bases and J shed 3 bases, with 7 bases lying between them.

This chain's CDR3 is CASQRTVGEKLFF. The CDR3 nucleotides read TGTGCCAGCCAACGGACCGTGGGTGAAAAACTGTTTTTT. The chain is built from TRBV18 and TRBJ1-4; D call uncertain. The germline V and J ends were trimmed by 8 bases and 7 bases, with 14 bases remaining between them. The CDR3 totals 13 residues. Germline CDR1 KGHSH, CDR2 LQKENI.

This clonotype was seen at least ten times. V gene TRBV7-3 combines with J gene TRBJ2-1; tentative D call: TRBD2 (5 bases). The CDR3 sequence is 13 residues long. V lost 0 bases to trimming and J lost 12 bases, with 12 bases between them. Germline V CDR1 and CDR2: SGHTA, FQGTGA. The CDR3 DNA reads TGTGCCAGCAGCTTAACGGGGTGGGAGCGGCAGTTCTTC. This translates into CASSLTGWERQFF.

This clonotype has just a few counts. The chain couples TRBV27 to TRBJ2-1; D not certain. Germline CDR1 MNHEY, CDR2 SMNVEV (reference sequence). This CDR3 region has 13 residues. V was shortened by 2 bases and J by 11 bases, with 13 bases between the two germline ends. The CDR3 reads CASSLHLALKQFF. The CDR3 coding sequence is TGTGCCAGCAGTTTACACTTAGCCTTAAAGCAGTTCTTC.

Many counts were recorded for this clonotype. The J gene is TRBJ2-1, the V gene TRBV14; no clear D. The CDR3 contains 14 residues. The V gene's germline CDR1 is SGHDN and CDR2 FVKESK. V shed 1 base and J shed 4 bases, with 8 bases lying between them. This CDR3 is CASSQVSDYNEQFF. The CDR3 nucleotides are TGTGCCAGCAGCCAAGTCTCGGATTACAATGAGCAGTTCTTC.

The CDR3 DNA reads TGCAGCGTTGAAGAGGAGACCCAGTACTTC. It encodes CSVEEETQYF. This chain uses TRBV29-1 with TRBJ2-5; no definite D call. Looked up from germline, CDR1 is SQVTM and CDR2 is ANQGSEA. Trimming left V 0 bases short and J 5 bases short, with 1 base between. This CDR3 is 10 amino acids long.

The V call is TRBV28, the J call TRBJ2-3; no firm D call. The CDR3 runs to 14 residues. Germline V lookup: CDR1 MDHEN, CDR2 SYDVKM. V was cut by 3 bases and J by 3 bases, with 10 bases left in between. The CDR3 coding sequence is TGTGCCAGCAGTTTTTGGCCCGGGACAGATACGCAGTATTTT. It codes for CASSFWPGTDTQYF.